This T cell receptor beta chain emerged from a study of T cell changes during pregnancy in multiple sclerosis. CDR3 length equals 14 residues. The germline V gene encodes CDR1 LGHNA and CDR2 YNFKEQ. Losses at the gene ends were 4 bases for V and 4 bases for J; bases not matched to a gene: 2. Repertoires were generated with immunoSEQ multiplex PCR, while TCRdb's copy carries only in-frame clones and drops some. This sample has tens of thousands of clones; under 95% occur once, and the top ten carry approximately 1.5%. The V call is TRBV4-2, the J call TRBJ2-2; 8 bases line up with TRBD2. The material was peripheral blood, obtained in the third trimester of pregnancy. This TCR was recovered from a female donor in good health, enrolled as a control in a pregnancy study. DNA of the CDR3: TGTGCCAGCAGCCCTCGGGAGGGCACCGGGGAGCTGTTTTTT. Encoded protein: CASSPREGTGELFF.